The following is a T cell receptor beta chain sequence with its context. The data belong to a study of blood T cell repertoires in COVID-19. Study summary: The origin of the acute and convalescent COVID-19 samples was the United States, Italy and Spain.

Some clones are missing from TCRdb's copy, which holds only in-frame ones; the method was immunoSEQ multiplex PCR. Among approximately 88,000 clones, over 60% were seen once, and the ten largest hold under 50%. Trimming left V 4 bases short and J 1 base short, with 10 bases between. The CDR3 is 15 residues long. CDR1 and CDR2 from the germline V gene are SGHVS and FNYEAQ. The TCR originated in a human donor in a cohort sampled during active COVID-19. V and J are TRBV7-6 and TRBJ2-2; TRBD1 is a possible D gene (5 bases). The sample taken for sequencing was peripheral blood. The CDR3 DNA sequence: TGTGCCAGCAGCTCCCAGGGCGGGAACACCGGGGAGCTGTTTTTT. This sequence encodes CASSSQGGNTGELFF.